The 20 T cell receptor beta chains below were found in one sample sequenced in a study of blood T cell repertoires in COVID-19. Generated by immunoSEQ multiplex PCR, the TCRdb table keeps only in-frame clones and is missing some. The table shows 150,000 to 200,000 clones, with 80% to 85% occurring only once. The material sequenced was PBMCs or T cells enriched from blood (not recorded which). These receptors were obtained from a man aged 70 or older who had been exposed to COVID-19.

V is TRBV2 and J is TRBJ2-3; tentatively, D is TRBD1 (6 bases). V was cut by 10 bases and J by 5 bases, with 16 bases left in between. CDR3 length equals 13 residues. Germline values: CDR1 SNHLY, CDR2 FYNNEI. CDR3 coding DNA: TGTGCCAAAAAACACAGGGTTGGAGATACGCAGTATTTT. This encodes CAKKHRVGDTQYF.

The chain joins TRBV7-2 to TRBJ1-3, with 7 bases matching TRBD1. This CDR3 is built from 17 residues. CDR1 is SGHTA, CDR2 FQGNSA, per germline. The V gene end was trimmed by 5 bases and the J gene end by 0 bases; junction bases not matched to a gene: 10. CDR3 in DNA: TGTGCCAGCAGCCAGCGACAGGGTGCTAGCTCTGGAAACACCATATATTTT. Amino acids: CASSQRQGASSGNTIYF.

This chain connects TRBV19 to TRBJ2-7; 10 nucleotides agree with TRBD1. This CDR3 is 15 amino acids long. The V gene's germline CDR1 is LNHDA and CDR2 SQIVND (reference sequence). J was trimmed by 5 bases and V by 11 bases; bases with no gene match: 15. The CDR3 here is CALTRDRGRVDEQYF. The DNA of the CDR3 is TGTGCCCTTACCCGGGACAGGGGAAGGGTAGACGAGCAGTACTTC.

The V call is TRBV11-2, the J call TRBJ1-2; a possible D gene is TRBD1 (6 bases). The CDR3 length is 14 residues. Germline-derived CDR1 and CDR2 are SGHAT and FQNNGV. Trimming took 5 bases from V and 4 from J, leaving 14 bases between them. The CDR3 region is CASSGTGLGYGYTF. The CDR3 DNA reads as TGTGCCAGCAGCGGTACAGGGTTGGGCTATGGCTACACCTTC.

The V call is TRBV4-1, the J call TRBJ1-1; possibly TRBD1 for D (5 bases). This CDR3 contains 14 residues. Germline values: CDR1 MGHRA, CDR2 YSYEKL. Trimming cost V 4 bases and J 5 bases, with 14 bases left between them. Written as DNA, the CDR3 is TGCGCCAGCAGCCTGGGGGGTGGATATACTGAAGCTTTCTTT. Encoded protein: CASSLGGGYTEAFF.

V and J are TRBV15 and TRBJ2-2, with 7 bases aligning to TRBD1. The CDR3 covers 17 residues. The V gene end was trimmed by 0 bases and the J gene end by 1 base; junction bases not matched to a gene: 5. Looked up from germline, CDR1 is LNHNV and CDR2 is YYDKDF (reference sequence). CDR3 region: CATSRDRDRVNTGELFF. The CDR3, as DNA: TGTGCCACCAGCAGAGACCGAGACAGGGTGAACACCGGGGAGCTGTTTTTT.

The chain is built from TRBV7-2 and TRBJ1-1; 7 nucleotides agree with TRBD1. V shed 4 bases, J shed 5 bases, and the junction held 7 bases outside the gene matches. This CDR3 has 14 amino acids. The germline V gene has CDR1 SGHTA and CDR2 FQGNSA. DNA of the CDR3: TGTGCCAGCAGCTCAGAGGGGGCACGAACTGAAGCTTTCTTT. Amino acid sequence: CASSSEGARTEAFF.

This CDR3 is CASPESASGSYEQYF. The CDR3 DNA is TGTGCCAGCCCAGAATCCGCTAGCGGCTCCTACGAGCAGTACTTC. The chain is built from TRBV6-4 and TRBJ2-7; TRBD2 matches 7 bases. The V gene end was trimmed by 8 bases and the J gene end by 0 bases; junction bases not matched to a gene: 10. CDR1 MRHNA and CDR2 SNTAGT come from the germline V gene. This CDR3 comprises 15 residues.

This clone is a singleton in its sample. The V and J genes are TRBV9 and TRBJ1-3, with 7 bases fitting TRBD1. The junction had 9 bases not matched to a gene; V was cut back by 2 bases and J by 4 bases. This CDR3 has 16 residues. Germline CDR1 and CDR2: SGDLS and YYNGEE. CDR3 coding DNA: TGTGCCAGCAGCGTCTCAGGGGGATCGGAAGGAAACACCATATATTTT. It specifies CASSVSGGSEGNTIYF.

V is TRBV9 and J is TRBJ2-7; D is unresolved. Germline values: CDR1 SGDLS, CDR2 YYNGEE. The V end was cut by 0 bases, the J end by 4 bases, with 2 bases between. The CDR3 totals 11 residues. The CDR3 nucleotides read TGTGCCAGCAGCGTAGCTTACGAGCAGTACTTC. This sequence encodes CASSVAYEQYF.

This chain connects TRBV12-3 or TRBV12-4 to TRBJ1-1; no clear D. The CDR3 is made up of 13 amino acids. V was clipped by 7 bases and J by 1 base, with 10 bases between them. The CDR3 bases are TGTGCCAGCACCAAGAGGGAGAACACTGAAGCTTTCTTT. Translating it yields CASTKRENTEAFF.

This clone has just one count. J is TRBJ1-4 and V is TRBV3-1 (or the pseudogene TRBV3-2); D is unclear. Germline values: CDR1 LGHDT, CDR2 YNNKEL (reference sequence). The CDR3 covers 12 residues. V was cut by 5 bases and J by 5 bases, with 6 bases left in between. The DNA for the CDR3 is TGTGCCAGCAGCAACAGAAATGAAAAACTGTTTTTT. It translates to CASSNRNEKLFF.

The J gene is TRBJ2-7, the V gene TRBV10-1; 9 bases fit TRBD1. V shed 1 base and J 1 base; nucleotides not matched to a gene: 5. This CDR3 has 16 residues. Germline CDR1 is WNHNN and CDR2 is SYGVQD (reference sequence). The CDR3 sequence is CASSEWGQGWSYEQYF. DNA for the CDR3: TGCGCCAGCAGTGAGTGGGGACAGGGATGGTCCTACGAGCAGTACTTC.

V is TRBV19 and J is TRBJ2-6; D is uncertain. The V and J ends lost 10 bases and 2 bases respectively, with 18 bases between them. Germline V gene sequence: CDR1 LNHDA, CDR2 SQIVND (reference sequence). The length of the CDR3 is 16 residues. The DNA of the CDR3 is TGTGCCACCGCGTCCCTCCTCCGCACTGGGGCCAACGTCCTGACTTTC. Its protein product is CATASLLRTGANVLTF.

J is TRBJ1-6 and V is TRBV28; 7 bases fit TRBD1. The CDR3 is made up of 19 amino acids. The germline V gene encodes CDR1 MDHEN and CDR2 SYDVKM. J lost 0 bases, V lost 6 bases, and 14 bases had no gene match. This CDR3 is CASRGERGRVISYNSPLHF. DNA for the CDR3: TGTGCCAGCAGGGGGGAGAGGGGGCGCGTTATCTCCTATAATTCACCCCTCCACTTT.

The chain recombines TRBV3-1 (or the pseudogene TRBV3-2) with TRBJ2-2; 15 bases line up with TRBD2. With V trimmed by 5 bases and J by 6 bases, 4 bases remained unmatched. Germline CDR1 reads LGHDT; CDR2 reads YNNKEL (reference sequence). CDR3 size: 16 residues. The CDR3 bases are TGTGCCAGCAGCTTTGGACTAGCGGGAGGGTCCGGGGAGCTGTTTTTT. Translating it yields CASSFGLAGGSGELFF.

Many counts were recorded for this clone. The chain joins TRBV7-9 to TRBJ2-4; D is possibly TRBD2 (7 bases). Germline CDR1 SEHNR, CDR2 FQNEAQ (reference sequence). Trimming removed 4 bases at V and 0 bases at J, with 16 bases between. There are 17 residues in the CDR3. The CDR3: CASSSAGAELAKNIQYF. The CDR3 bases are TGTGCCAGCAGCTCCGCGGGGGCGGAATTAGCCAAAAACATTCAGTACTTC.

This chain links TRBV5-1 with TRBJ1-1; D is perhaps TRBD1 (5 bases). This CDR3 is 15 amino acids long. The germline CDR1 and CDR2 sequences are SGHRS and YFSETQ. V lost 0 bases, J lost 0 bases, and 9 bases lay in between. The CDR3 protein is CASSLDPGVNTEAFF. Written as DNA, the CDR3 is TGCGCCAGCAGCTTGGATCCGGGGGTGAACACTGAAGCTTTCTTT.

This chain links TRBV5-5 with TRBJ2-1, with 11 bases aligning to TRBD1. Losses at the gene ends were 4 bases for V and 3 bases for J; bases not matched to a gene: 3. This CDR3 spans 15 amino acids. The germline V gene has CDR1 SGHKS and CDR2 YYEKEE (reference sequence). DNA of the CDR3: TGTGCCAGCAGCATGGGACAGGGGGGCTACAATGAGCAGTTCTTC. This gives the protein CASSMGQGGYNEQFF.

V gene TRBV7-9 combines with J gene TRBJ1-4, with D perhaps matching TRBD1 (5 bases). V was shortened by 5 bases and J by 8 bases, with 15 bases between the two germline ends. CDR1 is SEHNR and CDR2 is FQNEAQ in the germline V gene (reference sequence). The CDR3 runs 14 residues. DNA for the CDR3: TGTGCCAGCAGCCTCTCCGGACACCCAGAAAAACTGTTTTTT. Translated: CASSLSGHPEKLFF.